This T cell receptor (beta chain) was retrieved from a study of T cells after yellow fever vaccination. Study details: It was SMART-Seq v4 Ultra Low Input that prepared the fractions with low cell numbers.

On this clonotype: Its target is not known.

In making TCR cDNA, 5'RACE template switching added a universal primer site and UMIs to it. Via MiXCR, TCRdb re-called the 5' RACE reads, giving one row per CDR3 protein. In the table there are approximately 450,000 distinct CDR3 sequences, roughly a sixth of which are singletons. The CDR3 extends over 12 amino acids. Trimming left V 7 bases short and J 4 bases short, with 10 bases between. CDR1 is MNHEY, CDR2 SMNVEV, per germline (reference sequence). Overall study findings and caveats: Reappearance after the booster was observed for most primary-vaccination clones (roughly 95% CD4, about 86% CD8). Abundant clonotypes from the bulk population could contaminate FACS-sorted repertoires.

The V gene is TRBV27, the J gene TRBJ1-2; D is unclear. This sample comprised PBMCs, obtained before the yellow fever booster vaccination. This clonotype originated in a man between 18 and 35 years old who received the YFV17D yellow fever vaccine. CDR3 amino acids: CASKSVGYGYTF. For the CDR3, the DNA is TGTGCCAGCAAAAGTGTGGGCTATGGCTACACCTTC.